This T cell receptor (beta chain) originates from a study of blood T cell repertoires in COVID-19. Which cohort a participant joined came from the clinical history participants gave. Comments on this clone: The junction departs from germline at one end; a sequencing error may be responsible.

Some clones are missing from TCRdb's copy, which holds only in-frame ones; the method was immunoSEQ multiplex PCR. The data contain 240,000 or so clones, more than 70% of them seen just once; the ten biggest clones take up approximately 2.1%. There are 20 residues in the CDR3. Germline V gene lookup returns CDR1 SSHAT and CDR2 FNYEAQ (reference sequence). Specimen: PBMCs or T cells enriched from blood (not recorded which). The source is a woman aged 45-65 years who had recovered from COVID-19. J is TRBJ2-5 and V is TRBV7-7; 12 bases line up with TRBD2. The CDR3 sequence is CASSSTGTSGRRAGRETQYF. The CDR3 bases are TGTGCTAGCAGCTCCACCGGGACTAGCGGGCGTAGGGCCGGGCGCGAGACCCAGTACTTC.